This entry features one T cell receptor (delta chain) sequence. The antigen is undetermined. An end of the junction does not agree with germline; a read error may underlie this. The sample holds other DNA sequences that translate to the same CDR3. This entry comes from a study of Vδ1+ human thymocytes. Points from the study as a whole: Thymic delta-chain repertoires held roughly 18% Vdelta2 sequences and few Vdelta3, despite high sort purity. Thymic TRG and TRD repertoires appeared highly polyclonal. TRD repertoires were essentially private, unlike widely shared TRG clonotypes.

The sorted cells were CD3+ Vdelta1+ Vdelta2- thymocytes from alphabeta-depleted thymus. Between roughly 98% and 99.6% of sorted thymocytes were Vdelta1+. Germline lookup yields CDR1 GEAIGNYY and CDR2 EKD. The CDR3 consists of 17 residues. Sequences come from RNA converted to cDNA by reverse transcription. CDR3 amplicons came from multiplex PCR with pooled V-gene forward and constant-region reverse primers. TCRdb reanalysed the multiplex PCR reads with CATT. The sample includes about 58,000 delta-chain clones, approximately 16% of them seen just once. The gene calls are TRDV2 and TRDJ1, with 7 positions matching TRDD3. This clonotype was obtained from a girl under three years old who had congenital heart surgery. Sequenced material: Vdelta1+ gamma-delta thymocytes from the thymus. Specified subset: FACS-sorted CD3+ TCRalphabeta- TCRVdelta1+ TCRVdelta2- thymocytes. The CDR3 loop is CACDTGGVTGDIFQLIF. The CDR3, as DNA: TGTGCCTGTGACACCGGAGGGGTTACTGGGGACATATTCCAACTCATCTTC.